These 32 T cell receptor beta chains share one sample of origin, sequenced in a study of response to subunit inactivated influenza vaccine. TCRdb analysed the RT-PCR reads with MiXCR anew, one entry per CDR3 protein. The data show a few hundred thousand distinct CDR3 sequences, about 15% seen once. The input for sequencing was PBMCs from blood, taken approximately 13 days after vaccination. The receptors originated from a man aged 45 to 65 who received an inactivated influenza vaccine.

This clonotype was detected only a few times. The chain couples TRBV14 to TRBJ2-1; TRBD2 aligns across 10 bases. CDR1 SGHDN and CDR2 FVKESK come from the germline V gene. The CDR3 has 15 residues. The junction had 8 bases not matched to a gene; V was cut back by 4 bases and J by 8 bases. The CDR3 nucleotides read TGTGCCAGCAGCCTAGCGGGAGGTATTTGGGATGAGCAGTTCTTC. This codes for CASSLAGGIWDEQFF. The entire variable domain, with the rest obtained from reference TRBV14 and TRBJ2-1, is as follows: EAGVTQFPSHSVIEKGQTVTLRCDPISGHDNLYWYRRVMGKEIKFLLHFVKESKQDESGMPNNRFLAERTGGTYSTLKVQPAELEDSGVYFCASSLAGGIWDEQFFGPGTRLTVL.

This clonotype was detected many times. This chain uses TRBV20-1 with TRBJ2-1; the D is unclear. Trimming took off 5 bases at V and 9 bases at J, with 11 bases between the two ends. The CDR3 runs 11 residues. From germline, CDR1 is DFQATT and CDR2 SNEGSKA (reference sequence). This chain's CDR3 is CSAPTWGEQFF. For the CDR3, the DNA is TGCAGTGCTCCCACGTGGGGTGAGCAGTTCTTC.

Ten or more counts support this clonotype. The gene calls are TRBV4-3 and TRBJ2-7; 12 positions agree with TRBD2. In germline, CDR1 is LGHNA, CDR2 YSLEER. This CDR3 is built from 14 residues. J lost 6 bases, V lost 3 bases, and 3 bases had no gene match. This CDR3 is CASSQTSGSGEQYF. The CDR3 DNA is TGCGCCAGCAGCCAGACTAGCGGGAGCGGCGAGCAGTACTTC.

V is TRBV20-1 and J is TRBJ1-2; a possible D gene is TRBD1 (6 bases). CDR1 and CDR2 from the germline V gene are DFQATT and SNEGSKA (reference sequence). V lost 2 bases to trimming and J lost 8 bases, with 15 bases between them. The length of the CDR3 is 13 residues. The CDR3 region is CSARSGTRVGYTF. The DNA of the CDR3 is TGCAGTGCTAGATCCGGGACAAGGGTAGGCTACACCTTC.

This clonotype was picked up a small number of times. V and J are TRBV7-3 and TRBJ1-2, with D possibly TRBD1 on 6 matching bases. Germline V gives CDR1 SGHTA, CDR2 FQGTGA. The length of the CDR3 is 13 residues. Trimming took 1 base from V and 5 from J, leaving 8 bases between them. The CDR3 bases are TGTGCCAGCAGCTTAAACAGGGAGTATGGCTACACCTTC. It translates to CASSLNREYGYTF.

This chain uses TRBV7-6 with TRBJ2-2; no definite D call. The CDR3 has 14 residues. Trimming pared 3 bases from V and 1 base from J, leaving 6 bases between. Germline CDR1 SGHVS, CDR2 FNYEAQ. The CDR3 DNA reads TGTGCCAGCAGCTTTCAGGAGAACACCGGGGAGCTGTTTTTT. Its protein product is CASSFQENTGELFF.

The sample holds a few counts of this clonotype. V gene TRBV6-1 combines with J gene TRBJ2-3, with 8 bases aligning to TRBD2. The CDR3 consists of 16 residues. Germline CDR1 is MNHNS and CDR2 is SASEGT. With V trimmed by 5 bases and J by 2 bases, 9 bases remained unmatched. The CDR3 sequence is CASSLVGGGFTDTQYF. The CDR3 nucleotides read TGTGCCAGCAGTCTAGTAGGCGGGGGGTTCACAGATACGCAGTATTTT.

This chain links TRBV7-9 with TRBJ1-1, with TRBD1 matching over 7 bases. Trimming took 6 bases from V and 4 from J; bases not matched to a gene: 14. Per germline, CDR1 SEHNR and CDR2 FQNEAQ (reference sequence). CDR3 length: 16 amino acids. CDR3 nucleotide sequence: TGTGCCAGCAGTTCGGCGACAGGGCCCGGGCGCACTGAAGCTTTCTTT. This codes for CASSSATGPGRTEAFF. The full variable domain, in which reference TRBV7-9 and TRBJ1-1 provide the parts outside the CDR3, is DTGVSQNPRHKITKRGQNVTFRCDPISEHNRLYWYRQTLGQGPEFLTYFQNEAQLEKSRLLSDRFSAERPKGSFSTLEIQRTEQGDSAMYLCASSSATGPGRTEAFFGQGTRLTVV.

This clonotype has more than one count but fewer than ten. V and J are TRBV9 and TRBJ2-7; TRBD2 aligns across 7 bases. Germline CDR1 and CDR2: SGDLS and YYNGEE. The CDR3 extends over 13 amino acids. V trimming: 3 bases; J trimming: 3 bases; junction bases outside the gene matches: 3. The CDR3 loop reads CASSGGSGYEQYF. DNA for the CDR3: TGTGCCAGCAGCGGCGGGAGCGGCTACGAGCAGTACTTC. The full variable domain, completed using reference TRBV9 and TRBJ2-7, is DSGVTQTPKHLITATGQRVTLRCSPRSGDLSVYWYQQSLDQGLQFLIQYYNGEERAKGNILERFSAQQFPDLHSELNLSSLELGDSALYFCASSGGSGYEQYFGPGTRLTVT.

This chain joins TRBV7-2 and TRBJ2-2; TRBD1 aligns across 7 bases. CDR3 size: 15 residues. CDR1 SGHTA and CDR2 FQGNSA come from the germline V gene. With 5 bases clipped from V and 5 bases from J, the junction kept 8 bases outside the gene matches. CDR3 in amino acids: CASSPDRVGTGELFF. CDR3 bases: TGTGCCAGCAGCCCAGACAGGGTGGGGACCGGGGAGCTGTTTTTT.

This clonotype has only a few counts. V gene TRBV7-2 combines with J gene TRBJ2-7, with a weak D call TRBD2 (6 bases). V lost 4 bases and J 5 bases, leaving 12 bases between the germline ends. Per the germline V gene, CDR1 is SGHTA and CDR2 is FQGNSA. The CDR3 length is 13 residues. CDR3 DNA: TGTGCCAGCAGCTCTCGACTAGACAACGAGCAGTACTTC. Protein: CASSSRLDNEQYF. The full variable domain, its missing parts supplied by reference TRBV7-2 and TRBJ2-7, is GAGVSQSPSNKVTEKGKDVELRCDPISGHTALYWYRQSLGQGLEFLIYFQGNSAPDKSGLPSDRFSAERTGGSVSTLTIQRTQQEDSAVYLCASSSRLDNEQYFGPGTRLTVT.

This clonotype was seen a handful of times. This chain uses TRBV7-6 with TRBJ2-3, with 12 bases lining up with TRBD2. Germline V lookup: CDR1 SGHVS, CDR2 FNYEAQ. V lost 2 bases and J lost 6; bases outside the gene matches: 6. The CDR3 is made up of 16 amino acids. The DNA of the CDR3 is TGTGCCAGCAGCTTAAGACTAGCGGGAGCTTCCGATACGCAGTATTTT. Its protein product is CASSLRLAGASDTQYF.

This rearrangement joins TRBV5-5 to TRBJ1-2, with 9 bases fitting TRBD1. Trimming cost V 3 bases and J 6 bases; bases outside gene matches: 6. Germline V gene sequence: CDR1 SGHKS, CDR2 YYEKEE (reference sequence). The CDR3 has 14 residues. The CDR3 loop reads CASSSGQGRNGYTF. The CDR3, as DNA: TGTGCCAGCAGCTCCGGACAGGGGCGGAATGGCTACACCTTC.

The V gene is TRBV15, the J gene TRBJ2-5; 7 bases align to TRBD1. CDR3 length: 15 amino acids. Unmatched junction bases numbered 9, after V lost 3 bases and J lost 5 bases. Per the germline V gene, CDR1 is LNHNV and CDR2 is YYDKDF (reference sequence). This CDR3 is CATSREQTGRETQYF. CDR3 nucleotide sequence: TGTGCCACCAGCAGGGAACAGACAGGGCGGGAGACCCAGTACTTC.

This clonotype occurred a few times. This chain uses TRBV7-8 with TRBJ1-1; D unresolved. The V end was cut by 0 bases, the J end by 4 bases, with 6 bases between. Per germline, CDR1 SGHVS and CDR2 FQNEAQ. CDR3 length equals 13 residues. CDR3 protein: CASSLASVTEAFF. Here the CDR3 DNA reads TGTGCCAGCAGCTTAGCGTCGGTCACTGAAGCTTTCTTT.

This clonotype was counted many times. V gene TRBV5-1 combines with J gene TRBJ2-1; a possible D gene is TRBD2 (6 bases). This CDR3 has 17 amino acids. Germline CDR1 is SGHRS and CDR2 is YFSETQ. The V end was cut by 1 base, the J end by 15 bases, with 29 bases between. This CDR3 reads CASSLQLRSQGGGESFF. CDR3 in DNA: TGCGCCAGCAGCTTGCAGTTACGTTCTCAGGGAGGTGGGGAGTCGTTCTTC. The full variable domain, rest sourced from reference TRBV5-1 and TRBJ2-1, is KAGVTQTPRYLIKTRGQQVTLSCSPISGHRSVSWYQQTPGQGLQFLFEYFSETQRNKGNFPGRFSGRQFSNSRSEMNVSTLELGDSALYLCASSLQLRSQGGGESFFGPGTRLTVL.

This clonotype was counted only a few times. V gene TRBV29-1 combines with J gene TRBJ2-2, with D tentatively TRBD1 (6 bases). CDR1 and CDR2 (germline): SQVTM, ANQGSEA. The V and J ends lost 2 bases and 1 base respectively, with 14 bases between them. The CDR3 has 16 residues. The CDR3 nucleotides read TGCAGCGTTGAAATTAAAAGCAGGGGGAACACCGGGGAGCTGTTTTTT. Translated: CSVEIKSRGNTGELFF.

This clonotype was recorded many times. CDR3 residues: CASRERLAGGVTGELFF. In nucleotides, the CDR3 is TGTGCCAGCAGGGAACGGCTAGCGGGAGGTGTTACCGGGGAGCTGTTTTTT. The chain is built from TRBV13 and TRBJ2-2, with TRBD2 matching over 11 bases. Germline lookup yields CDR1 PRHDT and CDR2 FYEKMQ (reference sequence). Germline trimming cut 6 bases from V and 5 bases from J; bases unmatched to any gene: 11. The CDR3 length is 17 residues.

This clonotype has more than one count but fewer than ten. The CDR3 region has the DNA TGTGCCACCAGTGATAACTTGAATCTCCAAGAGACCCAGTACTTC. It translates to CATSDNLNLQETQYF. The chain is built from TRBV24-1 and TRBJ2-5; no definite D call. Deletions cut 3 bases from V and 1 base from J, with 11 bases between. The CDR3 is 15 amino acids. CDR1 KGHDR and CDR2 SFDVKD come from the germline V gene.

The chain links TRBV4-2 to TRBJ2-3, with 9 bases lining up with TRBD1. Looked up from germline, CDR1 is LGHNA and CDR2 is YNFKEQ. The CDR3 has 14 amino acids. J was trimmed by 6 bases and V by 5 bases; bases with no gene match: 6. This CDR3 reads CASSARTGDDTQYF. The CDR3 DNA is TGTGCCAGCAGCGCGCGGACAGGGGACGATACGCAGTATTTT.

The V gene is TRBV7-9, the J gene TRBJ2-4, with 9 bases matching TRBD1. The CDR3 has 12 amino acids. Germline V CDR1 and CDR2: SEHNR, FQNEAQ (reference sequence). V lost 5 bases, J lost 15 bases, and 8 bases stayed unmatched. The CDR3 loop reads CASSKDRGGLYF. CDR3 DNA: TGTGCCAGCAGCAAGGACAGGGGCGGTCTGTACTTC. The complete variable domain, with remaining parts taken from reference TRBV7-9 and TRBJ2-4, reads DTGVSQNPRHKITKRGQNVTFRCDPISEHNRLYWYRQTLGQGPEFLTYFQNEAQLEKSRLLSDRFSAERPKGSFSTLEIQRTEQGDSAMYLCASSKDRGGLYFGAGTRLSVL.

This clonotype was observed a handful of times. This chain connects TRBV28 to TRBJ1-3, with D perhaps TRBD1 (6 bases). The CDR3 extends over 15 amino acids. The germline CDR1 and CDR2 sequences are MDHEN and SYDVKM. V was pared by 6 bases and J by 0 bases, with 12 bases between. CDR3 DNA: TGTGCCAGCAGCCGTAACAGGGCCTCTGGAAACACCATATATTTT. Its translation is CASSRNRASGNTIYF.

The sample holds a few counts of this clonotype. The genes are TRBV5-1 and TRBJ2-1; 11 bases match TRBD2. The CDR3 runs to 16 residues. V lost 4 bases and J lost 9; bases outside the gene matches: 12. Germline V gives CDR1 SGHRS, CDR2 YFSETQ. CDR3 coding DNA: TGCGCCAGCAGCCTTCGGACTAGCGGGCCCCCTTTTGAGCAGTTCTTC. It codes for CASSLRTSGPPFEQFF.

The sample holds a few counts of this clonotype. V gene TRBV4-2 combines with J gene TRBJ1-5, with D perhaps TRBD1 (6 bases). The length of the CDR3 is 15 residues. The germline V gene has CDR1 LGHNA and CDR2 YNFKEQ. V lost 4 bases, J lost 4 bases, and 14 bases lay in between. CDR3 region: CASSRSGDANQPQHF. As DNA, the CDR3 is TGTGCCAGCAGCCGGTCAGGGGATGCAAATCAGCCCCAGCATTTT.

This sequence joins TRBV10-3 and TRBJ2-1; D perhaps matches TRBD1 (5 bases). CDR3 length equals 13 residues. V shed 9 bases and J shed 5 bases, with 14 bases lying between them. Germline values: CDR1 ENHRY, CDR2 SYGVKD. DNA of the CDR3: TGTGCCATTAAGGGGCAGAGTCACAATGAGCAGTTCTTC. As protein: CAIKGQSHNEQFF.

The chain links TRBV7-2 to TRBJ2-3; 8 bases are shared with TRBD2. CDR3 length: 16 residues. J gave up 0 bases and V 5 bases, and 7 bases lay outside the gene matches. Germline-derived CDR1 and CDR2 are SGHTA and FQGNSA. CDR3 residues: CASSRLGGGSTDTQYF. The CDR3 DNA reads TGTGCCAGCAGCCGACTTGGCGGGGGGAGCACAGATACGCAGTATTTT.

This chain uses TRBV18 with TRBJ2-5; 8 bases fit TRBD1. The CDR3 is 12 residues long. Losses at the gene ends were 8 bases for V and 4 bases for J; bases not matched to a gene: 3. Per the germline V gene, CDR1 is KGHSH and CDR2 is LQKENI. The CDR3 DNA reads as TGTGCCAGCCGACAGGGGTCAGAGACCCAGTACTTC. The encoded protein is CASRQGSETQYF. The complete variable domain, with remaining parts taken from reference TRBV18 and TRBJ2-5, reads NAGVMQNPRHLVRRRGQEARLRCSPMKGHSHVYWYRQLPEEGLKFMVYLQKENIIDESGMPKERFSAEFPKEGPSILRIQQVVRGDSAAYFCASRQGSETQYFGPGTRLLVL.

V and J are TRBV7-9 and TRBJ1-1; D not resolved. Deletions cut 5 bases from V and 4 bases from J, with 20 bases between. Germline V CDR1 and CDR2: SEHNR, FQNEAQ (reference sequence). CDR3 length: 16 residues. The CDR3 protein is CASSPEGGHWRTEAFF. The CDR3 nucleotides are TGTGCCAGCAGCCCCGAGGGCGGCCACTGGCGCACTGAAGCTTTCTTT. The entire variable domain, with the rest obtained from reference TRBV7-9 and TRBJ1-1, is as follows: DTGVSQNPRHKITKRGQNVTFRCDPISEHNRLYWYRQTLGQGPEFLTYFQNEAQLEKSRLLSDRFSAERPKGSFSTLEIQRTEQGDSAMYLCASSPEGGHWRTEAFFGQGTRLTVV.

The chain has TRBV28 and TRBJ2-5, with D maybe TRBD2 (6 bases). Trimming left V 1 base short and J 5 bases short, with 11 bases between. The CDR3 is made up of 14 amino acids. The germline V gene has CDR1 MDHEN and CDR2 SYDVKM. Here the CDR3 reads CASSLLRGTETQYF. Written as DNA, the CDR3 is TGTGCCAGCAGTTTATTACGGGGGACGGAGACCCAGTACTTC.

The chain combines TRBV7-7 with TRBJ2-5; D ambiguous. Trimming stripped 5 bases from V and 5 bases from J, with 12 bases between. Per germline, CDR1 SSHAT and CDR2 FNYEAQ (reference sequence). The CDR3 length is 13 residues. In nucleotides, the CDR3 is TGTGCCAGCAGCGTCTTAGTGACGGAGACCCAGTACTTC. As protein: CASSVLVTETQYF.

In its sample, this clonotype was seen a few times. The chain has TRBV11-2 and TRBJ2-3; D tentatively reads TRBD1 or TRBD2 (6 bases each). The CDR3 length is 16 residues. The germline V and J ends were trimmed by 5 bases and 2 bases, with 17 bases remaining between them. The germline gives CDR1 SGHAT, CDR2 FQNNGV. CDR3 in DNA: TGTGCCAGCAGCCCCCTCGGGGGCTGGGACACAGATACGCAGTATTTT. Translated, it gives CASSPLGGWDTDTQYF.

This chain connects TRBV5-1 to TRBJ1-1; 7 bases agree with TRBD1. This CDR3 contains 12 residues. The ends lost 4 bases at V and 8 bases at J; junction bases unmatched: 5. Germline V CDR1 and CDR2: SGHRS, YFSETQ. CDR3: CASSPTTGEAFF. DNA for the CDR3: TGCGCCAGCAGCCCGACGACAGGGGAAGCTTTCTTT.